This T cell receptor (beta chain) emerged from a study of T cell changes during pregnancy in multiple sclerosis. Using immunoSEQ multiplex PCR, the repertoire was profiled, and TCRdb retains in-frame clones only, with some absent. The repertoire consists of some 60,000 clones, with 93% occurring once and the leading ten covering less than 2%. This clone was seen once. CDR1 and CDR2 from the germline V gene are LGHNA and YSLEER. The CDR3 has 16 residues. V dropped 0 bases and J dropped 7 bases, with 13 bases sitting between them. The sequence was obtained from a female donor with multiple sclerosis, enrolled in a pregnancy study. The sequencing used peripheral blood, collected after pregnancy. The chain has TRBV4-3 and TRBJ1-6, with unresolved D. The CDR3 DNA reads TGCGCCAGCAGCCAAGAGGGCGCAGGAGGGAATTCACCCCTCCACTTT. This encodes CASSQEGAGGNSPLHF.